A single sample gave rise to the 23 T cell receptor beta chains below, sequenced in a study of shared clonotypes between healthy human individuals. Cells designated naive CD8 were CD45RO-negative and were positively selected for CCR7, with terminally differentiated effector memory CD45RA+ cells excluded. Clones were read by immunoSEQ multiplex PCR, and TCRdb kept only the in-frame ones, dropping some. The repertoire has about 2 million clones, about 95% of them found once; the top ten carry 0.9% to 1.3%. Sequencing used naive CD8+ T cells sorted from blood. The receptors originated from a man aged 18 to 29 in good health.

Concerning this clone: Within the sample, other DNA sequences also encode this same CDR3. The V and J genes are TRBV10-2 and TRBJ2-5; D uncertain. The CDR3 extends over 11 amino acids. Trimming pared 3 bases from V and 5 bases from J, leaving 4 bases between. CDR1 and CDR2 from the germline V gene are WSHSY and SAAADI. This CDR3 is CASSERETQYF. CDR3 DNA: TGCGCCAGCAGTGAAAGGGAGACCCAGTACTTC.

The rearrangement joins TRBV5-4 to TRBJ2-1; 8 nucleotides agree with TRBD2. J gave up 6 bases and V 10 bases, and 12 bases lay outside the gene matches. This CDR3 contains 14 residues. In germline, CDR1 is SGHNT, CDR2 YYREEE (reference sequence). The CDR3 nucleotides read TGTGCCTCGTCTTGGGCGGGGGGACTCAATGAGCAGTTCTTC. It codes for CASSWAGGLNEQFF.

About this clone itself: Other DNA sequences in this sample translate to the same CDR3. This chain uses TRBV5-6 with TRBJ1-1, with unresolved D. V dropped 0 bases and J dropped 4 bases, with 7 bases sitting between them. Germline V gene lookup returns CDR1 SGHDT and CDR2 YYEEEE. The CDR3 runs to 13 residues. CDR3 DNA: TGTGCCAGCAGCTTGGGCCCGGTCACTGAAGCTTTCTTT. This gives the protein CASSLGPVTEAFF.

Note on this clone: Distinct nucleotide sequences in the sample also encode this CDR3. V gene TRBV7-8 combines with J gene TRBJ2-1; D unresolved. CDR3 length equals 15 residues. V lost 0 bases and J lost 1, with 7 bases in between. CDR1 and CDR2 (germline): SGHVS, FQNEAQ. The CDR3 DNA reads TGTGCCAGCAGCTTAGCAGGAGTGTCCTACAATGAGCAGTTCTTC. Its translation is CASSLAGVSYNEQFF.

This clone has only a few counts. The V and J genes are TRBV28 and TRBJ2-7; 8 bases are a match to TRBD1. After removal of 4 bases from V and 2 bases from J, the junction contained 1 base not matched to a gene. From germline, CDR1 is MDHEN and CDR2 SYDVKM. This CDR3 is 13 amino acids long. CDR3 in DNA: TGTGCCAGCAGTTCGGACAGGGCCTACGAGCAGTACTTC. It translates to CASSSDRAYEQYF.

This clone was observed a single time. Other DNA sequences within the sample encode an identical CDR3. The chain joins TRBV19 to TRBJ2-2, with a possible D match to TRBD2 (5 bases). The CDR3 is 14 amino acids. In germline, CDR1 is LNHDA, CDR2 SQIVND (reference sequence). V lost 4 bases to trimming and J lost 1 base, with 7 bases between them. The CDR3 sequence: CASSTGLNTGELFF. DNA for the CDR3: TGTGCCAGTAGTACTGGACTGAACACCGGGGAGCTGTTTTTT.

In regard to this clone: Other DNA sequences within the sample encode an identical CDR3. The gene calls are TRBV19 and TRBJ2-7; D may be TRBD1 or TRBD2 (5 bases each). The CDR3 runs 13 residues. The germline CDR1 and CDR2 sequences are LNHDA and SQIVND (reference sequence). Trimming cost V 5 bases and J 2 bases, with 10 bases left between them. The CDR3 coding sequence is TGTGCCAGTAGTCCAGGGACCACCTACGAGCAGTACTTC. It translates to CASSPGTTYEQYF.

J is TRBJ2-5 and V is TRBV28, with D unresolved. The CDR3 spans 12 residues. Trimming took off 4 bases at V and 2 bases at J, with 5 bases between the two ends. Looked up from germline, CDR1 is MDHEN and CDR2 is SYDVKM. CDR3 in amino acids: CASSYSQETQYF. CDR3 nucleotides: TGTGCCAGCAGTTATAGTCAAGAGACCCAGTACTTC.

The V and J genes are TRBV29-1 and TRBJ2-1, with TRBD2 identical over 11 bases. V lost 7 bases to trimming and J lost 4 bases; unmatched junction nucleotides: 6. Per the germline V gene, CDR1 is SQVTM and CDR2 is ANQGSEA. CDR3 size: 14 residues. As DNA, the CDR3 is TGCAGCGCTACCGGGACTAGCGGTTACAATGAGCAGTTCTTC. Protein sequence: CSATGTSGYNEQFF.

The V gene is TRBV9, the J gene TRBJ2-3; unclear D gene. With 4 bases removed from V and 4 bases from J, the gap between germline ends came to 7 bases. The CDR3 consists of 12 residues. Germline V lookup: CDR1 SGDLS, CDR2 YYNGEE. CDR3 DNA sequence: TGTGCCAGCAGCTCACCCCCAGATACGCAGTATTTT. Its translation is CASSSPPDTQYF.

The chain employs TRBV5-4 and TRBJ2-5; D could derive from TRBD1 or TRBD2 (5 bases each). CDR1 is SGHNT, CDR2 YYREEE, per germline (reference sequence). The CDR3 runs to 15 residues. Trimming removed 0 bases at V and 4 bases at J, with 13 bases between. CDR3 amino acids: CASSLERDPGETQYF. In DNA form, the CDR3 reads TGTGCCAGCAGCTTGGAAAGGGACCCCGGAGAGACCCAGTACTTC.

The chain couples TRBV19 to TRBJ1-1, with D hard to call. The V end lost 4 bases, the J end lost 5 bases, and 11 bases lay between the germline ends. Germline V gene lookup returns CDR1 LNHDA and CDR2 SQIVND (reference sequence). The CDR3 runs 13 residues. The CDR3 here is CASSTSGWTEAFF. As DNA, the CDR3 is TGTGCCAGTAGTACGTCCGGGTGGACTGAAGCTTTCTTT. Full variable domain (outside the CDR3, taken from reference TRBV19 and TRBJ1-1): DGGITQSPKYLFRKEGQNVTLSCEQNLNHDAMYWYRQDPGQGLRLIYYSQIVNDFQKGDIAEGYSVSREKKESFPLTVTSAQKNPTAFYLCASSTSGWTEAFFGQGTRLTVV.

The chain employs TRBV5-1 and TRBJ2-3; TRBD1 matches 11 bases. Trimming took 4 bases from V and 4 from J; bases not matched to a gene: 8. The CDR3 is 16 residues long. CDR1 is SGHRS, CDR2 YFSETQ, per germline. CDR3 sequence reads: CASSAGWGQGADTQYF. The CDR3 DNA sequence: TGCGCCAGCAGCGCGGGGTGGGGACAGGGGGCAGATACGCAGTATTTT. The variable domain in full, completed from reference TRBV5-1 and TRBJ2-3, reads KAGVTQTPRYLIKTRGQQVTLSCSPISGHRSVSWYQQTPGQGLQFLFEYFSETQRNKGNFPGRFSGRQFSNSRSEMNVSTLELGDSALYLCASSAGWGQGADTQYFGPGTRLTVL.

This chain joins TRBV4-1 and TRBJ2-7, with TRBD1 identical over 7 bases. V shed 1 base, J shed 6 bases, and the junction held 18 bases outside the gene matches. The CDR3 covers 18 residues. Germline lookup yields CDR1 MGHRA and CDR2 YSYEKL. The CDR3 reads CASSQATAHRQGDSEQYF. Written as DNA, the CDR3 is TGCGCCAGCAGCCAAGCAACTGCCCACCGACAGGGCGATAGCGAGCAGTACTTC.

This chain connects TRBV2 to TRBJ1-3; D gene unclear. This CDR3 comprises 17 residues. Between the trimmed V and J ends, which lost 0 bases and 0 bases, there was a span of 12 bases. Per germline, CDR1 SNHLY and CDR2 FYNNEI. The CDR3 DNA reads as TGTGCCAGCAGTGAAGCACCGCGGCGGTACTCTGGAAACACCATATATTTT. Translating gives CASSEAPRRYSGNTIYF. The full variable domain, rest sourced from reference TRBV2 and TRBJ1-3, is EPEVTQTPSHQVTQMGQEVILRCVPISNHLYFYWYRQILGQKVEFLVSFYNNEISEKSEIFDDQFSVERPDGSNFTLKIRSTKLEDSAMYFCASSEAPRRYSGNTIYFGEGSWLTVV.

The chain is built from TRBV15 and TRBJ2-3; maybe TRBD2 (5 bases). Trimming took off 0 bases at V and 3 bases at J, with 16 bases between the two ends. CDR3 size: 17 residues. From germline, CDR1 is LNHNV and CDR2 YYDKDF (reference sequence). CDR3 DNA sequence: TGTGCCACCAGCAGAGATTTGGGAGTCGGGGTTACAGATACGCAGTATTTT. Its protein is CATSRDLGVGVTDTQYF.

The J gene is TRBJ2-5, the V gene TRBV27; possible D gene TRBD1, 5 bases. CDR1 MNHEY and CDR2 SMNVEV come from the germline V gene (reference sequence). The length of the CDR3 is 14 residues. Trimming removed 2 bases at V and 4 bases at J, with 11 bases between. The CDR3 sequence is CASSLQGIGETQYF. The CDR3, as DNA: TGTGCCAGCAGTTTACAGGGAATAGGAGAGACCCAGTACTTC.

V usage is TRBV29-1 and J usage is TRBJ2-2; TRBD2 matches at 7 bases. This CDR3 is 13 amino acids long. Germline trimming cut 7 bases from V and 6 bases from J; bases unmatched to any gene: 8. The germline CDR1 and CDR2 sequences are SQVTM and ANQGSEA. CDR3 coding DNA: TGCAGCGCGGGGGGTAATACCGCCGGGGAGCTGTTTTTT. As protein: CSAGGNTAGELFF.

The chain carries TRBV27 and TRBJ1-1; 7 bases are a match to TRBD1. V shed 2 bases and J 1 base; nucleotides not matched to a gene: 4. Germline V gene data show CDR1 as MNHEY and CDR2 as SMNVEV (reference sequence). This CDR3 has 15 amino acids. In DNA form, the CDR3 reads TGTGCCAGCAGTTTACGGGACAGAAGGAACACTGAAGCTTTCTTT. It codes for CASSLRDRRNTEAFF.

CDR3 residues: CASSSIEDREAEAFF. In DNA, the CDR3 is TGTGCCAGCAGCTCCATTGAGGACAGGGAGGCTGAAGCTTTCTTT. This sequence joins TRBV5-4 and TRBJ1-1; TRBD1 agrees at 8 bases. The CDR3 spans 15 residues. CDR1 and CDR2 (germline): SGHNT, YYREEE (reference sequence). After removal of 3 bases from V and 6 bases from J, the junction contained 10 bases not matched to a gene.

J is TRBJ2-1 and V is TRBV2, with D perhaps matching TRBD1 or TRBD2 (5 bases each). The germline V gene has CDR1 SNHLY and CDR2 FYNNEI. The germline V and J ends were trimmed by 6 bases and 4 bases, with 16 bases remaining between them. This CDR3 contains 15 residues. CDR3 in amino acids: CASSPGADQYNEQFF. CDR3 DNA: TGTGCCAGCAGCCCCGGGGCAGACCAATACAATGAGCAGTTCTTC.

V and J are TRBV13 and TRBJ1-2, with unresolved D. This CDR3 region has 16 residues. Germline CDR1 and CDR2: PRHDT and FYEKMQ (reference sequence). Deletions cut 0 bases from V and 2 bases from J, with 13 bases between. The CDR3 loop is CASSLGRVSLNYGYTF. In DNA, the CDR3 is TGTGCCAGCAGCTTAGGCCGGGTCTCATTGAACTATGGCTACACCTTC.

The chain links TRBV11-2 to TRBJ2-5; D ambiguous. Germline V gives CDR1 SGHAT, CDR2 FQNNGV. Trimming left V 0 bases short and J 9 bases short, with 8 bases between. This CDR3 has 12 amino acids. The chain's CDR3 is CASSLEGGSQYF. DNA for the CDR3: TGTGCCAGCAGCTTAGAGGGTGGATCCCAGTACTTC.